These 4 T cell receptor beta chains came from one sample sequenced in a study of vaccination effects on CD4 cells after COVID-19. The data were produced by immunoSEQ multiplex PCR, yet TCRdb's version contains in-frame clones alone and is incomplete. Of more than 55,000 clones in the sample, around four fifths were seen once. Antigens of these TCRs are unknown. At the end of roughly ten days of culture, CD4+ T cells were isolated. Participants received two doses of either the BNT162b2 or mRNA-1273 vaccine. This specimen was CD4+ T cells from PBMCs cultured without peptide, taken after COVID-19 vaccination. The receptor source for this set is a human donor who received a COVID-19 vaccine.

The rearrangement links TRBV27 to TRBJ2-3; 13 bases line up with TRBD2. Trimming removed 2 bases from V and 2 bases from J; junction bases left unmatched: 10. Germline lookup yields CDR1 MNHEY and CDR2 SMNVEV (reference sequence). CDR3 length: 19 amino acids. CDR3: CASSLIFRGLAGITDTQYF. CDR3 DNA sequence: TGTGCCAGCAGTTTAATTTTTAGGGGACTAGCGGGGATCACAGATACGCAGTATTTT.

The V call is TRBV18, the J call TRBJ1-6; no definite D call. Germline V gene sequence: CDR1 KGHSH, CDR2 LQKENI. V was trimmed by 2 bases and J by 9 bases, leaving 20 bases between them. The CDR3 sequence is 17 residues long. The CDR3 loop is CASSPSPGVESGSPLHF. CDR3 DNA sequence: TGTGCCAGCTCACCATCCCCCGGGGTTGAGAGTGGTTCACCCCTCCACTTT.

This rearrangement joins TRBV6-6 to TRBJ1-6, with D unclear. CDR3 length: 15 amino acids. The V and J ends lost 4 bases and 7 bases respectively, with 14 bases between them. The germline V gene has CDR1 MNHNY and CDR2 SVGAGI (reference sequence). The DNA for the CDR3 is TGTGCCAGCAGTTTTACCCACCCTGGGAATTCACCCCTCCACTTT. Residues: CASSFTHPGNSPLHF.

The chain is built from TRBV5-1 and TRBJ2-7; possible D gene TRBD2, 6 bases. Trimming removed 0 bases at V and 2 bases at J, with 12 bases between. The CDR3 is 15 amino acids. In germline, CDR1 is SGHRS, CDR2 YFSETQ. The CDR3 protein is CASSLVGSGTYEQYF. The CDR3 nucleotides read TGCGCCAGCAGCTTGGTTGGTAGCGGAACCTACGAGCAGTACTTC.